Given below is one TCR beta chain in context. What this receptor recognizes is not known. No base qualities exist here, and no much larger clone lies one base off it. The germline V gene gives CDR1 as SGHTA and CDR2 as FQGTGA. V and J lose 3 bases and 2 bases, and a span of 13 bases separates them. The CDR3 numbers 15 residues from cysteine through phenylalanine. Only CDR3 DNA remains: 45 bases, in frame from the first base. The cohort consisted of 666 healthy bone marrow donors. Cohort members were all nominally healthy when sampled, although unrecorded immune exposures were likely present. The donor tested CMV seronegative, placing the donor among the 350 to 400 seronegative members of the cohort. A peripheral blood sample was provided by each donor, and peripheral blood mononuclear cells were used for TCR beta sequencing. Genomic DNA extraction from the blood cell samples was performed with the Qiagen DNeasy Blood Extraction Kit.

These data come from a study of cytomegalovirus exposure and HLA in healthy donors (dated by TCRdb to about 2017). Looking at the study overall: An earlier analysis of some 620 of the donors reported about 260 Gb of sequence data and approximately 120 million unique TCR beta sequences obtained from 150 million to 200 million T cells. About 280 gigabases of sequencing data and approximately 80 million unique TCR sequences were included in an early release covering around 600 HLA-typed donors. Of the 300 to 400 genotyped donors, approximately 83% fell in the genetic ancestry cluster associated with self-reported Caucasian donors. The study was designed to test whether signatures of past pathogen exposure could be identified by cataloging public T cell receptors. Using immunosequencing, the study profiled T cell repertoires from about 610 subjects and related those repertoires to cytomegalovirus serostatus. Along with the roughly 700-subject first cohort, a separate validation cohort of around 110 different subjects was used. High-throughput TCR immunosequencing, statistical association of individual TCRs with disease status, and machine learning were combined to predict cytomegalovirus infection status. A later analysis re-analyzed previously published TCR beta repertoires from 500 to 700 donors and added high-resolution HLA genotyping to study TCR occurrence patterns. Rather than using new phenotypic data, the later analysis identified candidate immune exposures from TCR beta sequences and from how often those sequences occurred across donors. In an earlier analysis of 587 of the donors, high-throughput TCR beta sequencing was used to judge whether each TCR beta V gene segment behaved as functional or pseudogenic. Donor age, sex, ethnicity and CMV serostatus were compiled together with the repertoire data. A later genetic analysis used genome-wide SNP genotypes for about three fifths of the 666 donors, treating that subset as a discovery cohort. Every repertoire in the discovery cohort had been generated on one and the same sequencing platform. Both class I and class II loci were covered by HLA typing, at four-digit resolution. The number of donors typed differed by locus, with roughly 620-640 for A, B, C, DRB1 and DQB1, about 500 for DQA1, 600 to 610 for DPA1, and some 450 for DPB1. A handful of DR-DQ haplotypes were handled as single units for association and clustering because linkage in the cohort was strong. Among around 400 genotyped donors of the cohort, an average of around 250,000 unique TCR beta nucleotide sequences was sequenced per donor, of which roughly 18% were non-productive.

The research as a whole found: According to a later genetic analysis, donors in an Asian-associated ancestry cluster had fewer N-insertions in productive TCRs than the approximately 630-donor mean. At a false discovery rate of 0.05, a later analysis linked roughly 17,000 TCR beta sequences to specific HLA alleles. This cohort had only TCR beta chains sequenced, and the lack of alpha or paired-chain data limited which features could be detected. The only immune exposure information available for the cohort was CMV serostatus. While some public TCRs were present in many individuals, most TCR sequences turned up only very rarely across donors. Because counts were too low, roughly 17 rarely observed V segments, including chromosome 9 orphons, were left out of the earlier analysis of a few hundred of the donors. An earlier analysis of around 600 of the donors showed that most TCR beta V segments appeared in productive rearrangements either about 87% or about 30% of the time, which broadly matched IMGT annotations. The sequencing pipeline was judged likely to have produced a cluster of highly shared sequence variants as a technical artifact. Several of the top co-occurrence clusters appeared to be linked to parvovirus B19, influenza, CMV and Epstein-Barr virus, according to a later analysis. In the study, around 150 TCR beta chains were listed as associated with cytomegalovirus. The authors suggested that the approach could potentially be generalized to other disease states and immunological phenotypes. Because some donors lacked HLA typing at each locus, the association tests relied only on the typed subset. An association between a missense DCLRE1C variant and V-gene and J-gene trimming of TCR beta chains was found in a later genetic analysis and replicated in an independent cohort. Linkage disequilibrium might explain the correlated functional status among segregating V segments, but an unknown experimental factor could not be excluded. Cytomegalovirus status was reported to be diagnosed by the classifier with high specificity and sensitivity in both the original and validation cohorts. Roughly uniform sequencing depth across donors was assumed in presence/absence analyses, although this assumption may not hold. In vitro tests confirmed that a few of the cytomegalovirus-associated TCR beta chains recognize cytomegalovirus antigens. According to a later analysis, TCR association rates differed among HLA loci, with DRB1 alleles showing the most associated TCRs and HLA-C alleles showing the fewest. When HLA alleles, especially DR and DQ, strongly co-occurred, attributing TCR associations to individual alleles was difficult. A further reported finding was that TCR beta sequences accurately predicted the HLA-A and HLA-B alleles for most subjects in the first cohort. Compared with equally common non-associated chains, HLA-associated TCR beta chains in a later analysis were more clonally expanded and had lower generation probabilities. In a later analysis, most CMV-associated TCR beta chains were found to appear HLA-restricted, with HLA associations seemingly driven largely by CMV exposure. Some IMGT-functional V segments, including TRBV6-2 and TRBV6-3, could not be told apart with the 87-base-pair reads, so those segments were excluded.

Library method: the immunoSEQ multiplex PCR assay. For the multiplex PCR, a mixture combining 60 forward primers for TCR Vbeta segments and 13 reverse primers for TCR Jbeta segments was used. The CDR3 region of rearranged TCR beta genes was amplified from genomic DNA with a multiplex PCR assay. The amplified TCR beta libraries were sequenced on the Illumina HiSeq System as 87-base-pair reads. As for how the authors treated the data: Across the 500 to 850 repertoires, a later analysis counted some 80 million unique TCR beta chains, 9 million to 14 million of which were shared by at least two donors. Raw reads were error-corrected and collapsed into unique sequences with a nearest-neighbor algorithm that merged closely related sequences to remove PCR and sequencing errors. Alignment of CDR3 sequences to IMGT reference sequences was used to assign V, D and J gene segments. For a sequence to be retained, a match of at least six nucleotides to both a V gene segment and a J gene segment was required. Rearrangements were classified as productive when the CDR3 lacked stop codons and remained in frame with V and J, and all other rearrangements were classified as non-productive. Following IMGT convention, CDR3 was defined as the stretch from the second conserved V-encoded cysteine to the conserved J-encoded phenylalanine. In an earlier analysis of around 540 of the donors, sequences lacking an unambiguous match to a single V gene segment were excluded. An earlier analysis of over 450 of the donors classified V segments as functional when productive rearrangements were above 56.7% and as segregating when the standard deviation between donors was above 5%. To diagnose cytomegalovirus status from the catalog of TCR beta chain sequences, a statistical classification framework was built. In a later analysis, V and J genes were assigned by comparing TCR nucleotide sequences against IMGT/GENE-DB human TR gene sequences. The TCRdist pipeline was used in a later analysis to assign CDR3 sequences and most-parsimonious VDJ recombination scenarios. In a later analysis, every TCR beta chain was defined by the combination of its CDR3 amino acid sequence and its V-gene family, and reads without a unique V-gene family were dropped. A later analysis removed 592 highly shared, low-generation-probability nucleotide sequences to deal with suspected cross-contamination and a sequencing artifact. In a later analysis, a clonal expansion index for each public chain was calculated from normalized within-repertoire ranks of inferred template counts. In a later analysis, generation probabilities were computed using a VDJ recombination model fitted to out-of-frame rearrangements, and the results were checked against IGoR. Hypergeometric tests were used in a later analysis to score TCR-TCR, TCR-HLA and TCR-CMV co-occurrence, with a repertoire-size bias correction applied to the TCR pairs. False discovery rates were estimated in a later analysis by permuting HLA or CMV assignments 20 times. In a later analysis, co-occurring TCRs were grouped with DBSCAN, and TCRdist sequence similarity was added when clustering was performed within HLA-allele-positive subsets. Repertoires with fewer than 30,000 or more than 120,000 public chains, plus five repertoires with anomalous nucleotide sharing, were excluded from co-occurrence clustering. The table comes from immuneACCESS by way of TCRdb, which keeps in-frame sequences with V and J called. Part of the clones is missing from these tables; in studies checked, under half for an unresolved V gene and the rest for unknown reasons. The V and J calls and clone size were taken over from that table, and D and trimming were inferred from the DNA. A total of 150,000 to 200,000 clones appear in this sample, approximately 85% of them only once. The top ten constitute under 0.9% of the sample.

The sequenced material came from PBMCs. The V and J segments used are TRBV7-3 and TRBJ1-2; the best D guess is TRBD1, with 6 bases matching. The sequence was collected from a woman in her late teens or twenties in good health and CMV-seronegative. The CDR3 region reads CASSLAPGANYGYTF. In nucleotides, the sequence is TGTGCCAGCAGCTTGGCCCCAGGGGCCAACTATGGCTACACCTTC.